This T cell receptor (beta chain) derives from a study of blood T cell repertoires in COVID-19. Study information: Nucleic acid was either cDNA or gDNA, and it came from T cells, B-cell-depleted T cells, or PBMCs.

In the authors' workflow: Amplification of reference gene primers was used by the study to estimate nucleated cell counts. Produced via immunoSEQ multiplex PCR; TCRdb's table is partial and in-frame only. V and J calls and clone size are given by that table; D and trimming were obtained from the DNA. The sample yields 350,000 to 450,000 clones, around 91% seen once. Patients from Seattle were sampled longitudinally, starting during active infection. The CDR3 spans 14 residues. In germline, CDR1 is SGHTA, CDR2 FQGNSA. The V and J ends lost 2 bases and 0 bases respectively, with 8 bases between them. The rearrangement joins TRBV7-2 to TRBJ2-7; D may be TRBD2 (5 bases). The TCR comes from a middle-aged woman with COVID-19, enrolled during active disease. Material for sequencing was peripheral blood. CDR3 residues: CASSLLGSSYEQYF. CDR3 DNA sequence: TGTGCCAGCAGCTTACTAGGGAGCTCCTACGAGCAGTACTTC.